This TCR beta chain is drawn from a study of T cells in Graves' hyperthyroidism and ophthalmopathy. Germline CDR1 is SEHNR and CDR2 is FQNEAQ (reference sequence). The V segment lost 1 base and the J segment 6 bases; nucleotides outside the gene matches: 7. CDR3 length equals 16 residues. There are many counts of this clonotype. The cohort's ophthalmopathy patients, a group with duration under 3 months, had a Clinical Activity Score of at least 3 and a NOSPECS grade of at least 4. Amplified TCR beta CDR3 regions derived from RNA transcripts. An initial round of RT-PCR targeting the TCR CDR3 relied on the HTBI primer set. TCRdb passed the multiplex PCR reads through MiXCR, listing each CDR3 protein once. The top ten clones hold around 27% of a sample with about 400,000 distinct CDR3 sequences, around 15% of them seen once.

The chain carries TRBV7-9 and TRBJ2-7; 12 bases map to TRBD1. The TCR comes from a man aged 50-59 years with Graves' ophthalmopathy. Sequenced input: blood. The CDR3 nucleotides read TGTGCCAGCAGCTTAGGTCAGGGGACAGGGGGCGGCGAGCAGTACTTC. Its translation: CASSLGQGTGGGEQYF.